Listed below are T cell receptor beta chains from one sample, sequenced in a study of cytomegalovirus exposure and HLA in healthy donors. Here immunoSEQ multiplex PCR was the method, and the copy in TCRdb shows in-frame clones only, minus some. Of about 140,000 clones in the sample, 80% were seen once. What was sequenced was PBMCs. The receptors shown here come from a male donor in good health and CMV-seropositive. The CDR3 runs from the conserved cysteine through the conserved F or W. Fields, in order: D gene, V gene, J gene, clone size, CDR3 DNA, CDR3 protein. A D gene is named only where the DNA matches it firmly. Clone size is given for some rows only: seen once, a few or many times, or a class if the clone is expanded.

TRBD2	TRBV5-4	TRBJ2-7	.	TGTGCCAGCAGCCCAGGTGGGACTAGCGGGAGGTATGAGCAGTACTTC	CASSPGGTSGRYEQYF
TRBD1	TRBV7-9	TRBJ2-3	once	TGTGCCAGCAGCGCTACCGCAGGGGGAGGCACAGATACGCAGTATTTT	CASSATAGGGTDTQYF
.	TRBV28	TRBJ2-7	.	TGTGCCAGCAGTCTCCGACAGTACCCGAATTTCGACGAGCAGTACTTC	CASSLRQYPNFDEQYF
.	TRBV29-1	TRBJ2-7	few	TGCAGCGTTCTGAGCCAGGGGGGCGAGCAGTACTTC	CSVLSQGGEQYF
.	TRBV28	TRBJ1-2	.	TGTGCCAGCAGTGTCTGGACACTAAGTGGGGCTAACTATGGCTACACCTTC	CASSVWTLSGANYGYTF
TRBD2	TRBV7-9	TRBJ2-1	once	TGTTCCAGCAGCTTAAGATTCGGGGGGGGCAACAATGAGCAGTTCTTC	CSSSLRFGGGNNEQFF
.	TRBV28	TRBJ1-6	.	TGTGCCAGCGTAGGACTAAATAATTCACCCCTCCACTTT	CASVGLNNSPLHF
.	TRBV18	TRBJ2-7	.	TGTGCCAGCTCCCCAAACTTGGGGCCCCTACTAGAGCAGTACTTC	CASSPNLGPLLEQYF
.	TRBV9	TRBJ2-3	.	TGTGCCAGCAGCGTATCAGCGTATTCTAGCACAGATACGCAGTATTTT	CASSVSAYSSTDTQYF
.	TRBV7-3	TRBJ1-1	.	TGTGCCAGCAGCTTAACCGGTGGAGGTAGGCTCACTGAAGCTTTCTTT	CASSLTGGGRLTEAFF
.	TRBV9	TRBJ2-1	.	TGTGCCAGCAGCGTAGGGGACTTGTTACAAAATGAGCAGTTCTTC	CASSVGDLLQNEQFF
TRBD1	TRBV29-1	TRBJ1-1	.	TGCAGCGTTGCCAACCCAGGGGGCGAGGTGAACACTGAAGCTTTCTTT	CSVANPGGEVNTEAFF
.	TRBV7-3	TRBJ2-1	.	TGTGCCAGCAGCACGGGGAATAGCATCGATGAGCAGTTCTTC	CASSTGNSIDEQFF
.	TRBV2	TRBJ1-4	.	TGTGCCAGCAGTGAAGCGCGTCATATGTTTTTT	CASSEARHMFF
TRBD2	TRBV10-3	TRBJ2-1	.	TGTGCCATCAGCGCCCCGACTAGCGGAAACAATGAGCAGTTCTTC	CAISAPTSGNNEQFF
.	TRBV6-4	TRBJ2-1	.	TGTGCCAGCAGTCCTGGTGGGAGTGAGCAGTTCTTC	CASSPGGSEQFF
.	TRBV15	TRBJ1-4	.	TGTGCCACCAGCAGAGGACAGCCAACTAATGAAAAACTGTTTTTT	CATSRGQPTNEKLFF
.	TRBV9	TRBJ2-2	.	TGTGCCAGCAGCCCCCGACGGCTAGCGAGCACCGGGGAGCTGTTTTTT	CASSPRRLASTGELFF
.	TRBV7-8	TRBJ1-2	.	TGTGCCAGCAGCCCACTAGAGGCGCACTATGGCTACACCTTC	CASSPLEAHYGYTF
TRBD2	TRBV7-9	TRBJ2-1	.	TGTGCCAGCAGCACGGGACTAGCGGGTTACTACAATGAGCAGTTCTTC	CASSTGLAGYYNEQFF
.	TRBV7-9	TRBJ2-2	once	TGTGCCAGCAGCCCCCCCTCCACGACAGTAGAATCCGGGGAGCTGTTTTTT	CASSPPSTTVESGELFF
.	TRBV7-6	TRBJ2-3	few	TGTGCCAGCAGCTTATTGGGGGGAGTCACAGATACGCAGTATTTT	CASSLLGGVTDTQYF
.	TRBV7-8	TRBJ2-7	.	TGTGCCAGCAGCGAAAACAGGGTACGCTCCTACGAGCAGTACTTC	CASSENRVRSYEQYF
.	TRBV11-1	TRBJ1-1	.	TGTGCCAGCAGCTTCTCGGGGAACACTGAAGCTTTCTTT	CASSFSGNTEAFF
.	TRBV19	TRBJ2-2	few	TGTGCCAGTACCCCGGGACAAAAGGGCGGGGAGCTGTTTTTT	CASTPGQKGGELFF
TRBD1	TRBV15	TRBJ2-7	.	TGTGCCACCAGCAGAGAGACAGGGGGCTCCTACGAGCAGTACTTC	CATSRETGGSYEQYF
.	TRBV5-1	TRBJ2-3	.	TGCGCCAGCAGCTTTAGTAGCGGAGTCCACACAGATACGCAGTATTTT	CASSFSSGVHTDTQYF
TRBD1	TRBV16	TRBJ1-4	.	TGTGCCAGCAGGGGGACAGTCTCTAATGAAAAACTGTTTTTT	CASRGTVSNEKLFF
.	TRBV7-9	TRBJ2-7	.	TGTGCCAGCAGCTTAGCCTTGGCCCACGAGCAGTACTTC	CASSLALAHEQYF
TRBD1	TRBV10-3	TRBJ1-4	.	TGTGCCATCAGCCCGGGACAGGGGGCAGGACCTAATGAAAAACTGTTTTTT	CAISPGQGAGPNEKLFF
TRBD1	TRBV6-1	TRBJ2-7	.	TGTGCCAGCACCGTGGGGACAGGGAGTCTCTACGAGCAGTACTTC	CASTVGTGSLYEQYF
TRBD2	TRBV4-2	TRBJ2-5	.	TGTGCCATCCCCCGCAGCGGGAAGAGAACCCAGTACTTC	CAIPRSGKRTQYF
.	TRBV5-8	TRBJ1-1	.	TGTGCCAGCAGGTCAGTCCCGAACACTGAAGCTTTCTTT	CASRSVPNTEAFF
.	TRBV11-2	TRBJ2-3	.	TGTGCCAGCAGCCCCCGGGAGAGCACAGATACGCAGTATTTT	CASSPRESTDTQYF
TRBD2	TRBV13	TRBJ2-3	once	TGTGCCAGCAGCCCCGGCGGACTAGCGGGACACACAGATACGCAGTATTTT	CASSPGGLAGHTDTQYF
.	TRBV11-2	TRBJ2-5	.	TGTGCCAGCAGCCACTGGAGGATGCGGCAAGAGACCCAGTACTTC	CASSHWRMRQETQYF